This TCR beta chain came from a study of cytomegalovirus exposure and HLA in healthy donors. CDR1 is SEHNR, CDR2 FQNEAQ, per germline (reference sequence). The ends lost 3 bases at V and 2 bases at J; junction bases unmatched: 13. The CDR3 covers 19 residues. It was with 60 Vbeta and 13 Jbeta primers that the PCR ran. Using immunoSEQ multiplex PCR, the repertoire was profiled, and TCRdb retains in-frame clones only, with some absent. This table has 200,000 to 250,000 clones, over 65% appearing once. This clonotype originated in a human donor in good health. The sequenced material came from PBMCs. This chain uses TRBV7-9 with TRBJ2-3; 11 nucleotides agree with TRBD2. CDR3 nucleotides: TGTGCCAGCAGCTTCCCCCGATCGGGACTAGCGGCCCTCACAGATACGCAGTATTTT. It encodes CASSFPRSGLAALTDTQYF. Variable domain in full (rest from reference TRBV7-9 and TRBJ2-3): DTGVSQNPRHKITKRGQNVTFRCDPISEHNRLYWYRQTLGQGPEFLTYFQNEAQLEKSRLLSDRFSAERPKGSFSTLEIQRTEQGDSAMYLCASSFPRSGLAALTDTQYFGPGTRLTVL.